This T cell receptor beta chain emerged from a study of T cell responses to AZD1222 COVID-19 vaccine. Generated by immunoSEQ multiplex PCR, the TCRdb table keeps only in-frame clones and is missing some. Seen here are 100,000 to 150,000 clones, about nine tenths observed once, and the top ten hold 3.5% to 4.5%. Study observations and caveats: Baseline antibody screening turned up just a handful of seropositive AZD1222 recipients.

Points on this clone: Its antigen is as yet unknown.

This CDR3 region has 16 residues. CDR1 and CDR2 (germline): LGHNA, YSLEER. After removal of 4 bases from V and 4 bases from J, the junction contained 8 bases not matched to a gene. The source material was peripheral blood, sampled on day 0 of AZD1222 vaccination. The clonotype comes from an adult in good health. The genes are TRBV4-3 and TRBJ2-1; TRBD2 agrees at 9 bases. The CDR3 coding sequence is TGCGCCAGCAGCCGCGGCATAGCGGGGGAGTACAATGAGCAGTTCTTC. Amino acids: CASSRGIAGEYNEQFF.